This T cell receptor beta chain was obtained from a study of OX40 agonist ivuxolimab in advanced cancers. Study in general: Given to patients was ivuxolimab, an agonistic anti-OX40 (CD134) antibody. The diagnoses of dose-escalation patients were hepatocellular carcinoma, melanoma, renal cell or head and neck cancer.

This clone was counted only a few times. Its antigen is unknown. Findings and limits, study-wide: Researchers did not establish what antigens the expanded peripheral T cells target. CD8+ T cells showed, on average, more clonal expansion than CD4+ cells.

The CDR3 sequence is 14 residues long. Germline-derived CDR1 and CDR2 are ENHRY and SYGVKD. Between the trimmed V and J ends, which lost 4 bases and 1 base, there was a span of 11 bases. Profiling relied on immunoSEQ multiplex PCR, and the TCRdb table lists in-frame clones only, not all of them. The repertoire includes about 15,000 clones, roughly 80% of them detected once, and roughly two fifths sits in the top ten. The receptor was derived from an adult with an advanced solid tumor such as melanoma, head and neck, liver or kidney cancer. V and J are TRBV10-3 and TRBJ2-7; tentatively, D is TRBD2 (5 bases). The source was CD4+ or CD8+ T cells sorted from blood, collected in a trial of the OX40 agonist ivuxolimab. The CDR3 loop is CAISGQEVSYEQYF. CDR3 in DNA: TGTGCCATCAGTGGGCAGGAGGTATCCTACGAGCAGTACTTC.